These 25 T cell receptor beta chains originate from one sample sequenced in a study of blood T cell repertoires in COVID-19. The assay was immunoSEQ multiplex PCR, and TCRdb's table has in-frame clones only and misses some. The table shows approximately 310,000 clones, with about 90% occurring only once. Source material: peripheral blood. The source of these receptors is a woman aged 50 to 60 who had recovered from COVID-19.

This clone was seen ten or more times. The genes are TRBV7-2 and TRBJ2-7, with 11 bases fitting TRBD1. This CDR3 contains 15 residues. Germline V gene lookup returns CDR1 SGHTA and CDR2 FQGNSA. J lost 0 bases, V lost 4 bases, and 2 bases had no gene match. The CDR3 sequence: CASSWGQGDSYEQYF. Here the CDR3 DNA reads TGTGCCAGCAGCTGGGGACAGGGGGACTCCTACGAGCAGTACTTC.

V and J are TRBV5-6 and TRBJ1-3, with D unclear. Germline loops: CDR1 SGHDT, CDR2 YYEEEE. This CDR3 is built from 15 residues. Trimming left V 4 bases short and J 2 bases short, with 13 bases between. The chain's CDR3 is CASSPTGGTGNTIYF. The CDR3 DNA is TGTGCCAGCAGCCCTACCGGCGGGACTGGAAACACCATATATTTT. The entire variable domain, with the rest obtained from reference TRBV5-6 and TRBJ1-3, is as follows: DAGVTQSPTHLIKTRGQQVTLRCSPKSGHDTVSWYQQALGQGPQFIFQYYEEEERQRGNFPDRFSGHQFPNYSSELNVNALLLGDSALYLCASSPTGGTGNTIYFGEGSWLTVV.

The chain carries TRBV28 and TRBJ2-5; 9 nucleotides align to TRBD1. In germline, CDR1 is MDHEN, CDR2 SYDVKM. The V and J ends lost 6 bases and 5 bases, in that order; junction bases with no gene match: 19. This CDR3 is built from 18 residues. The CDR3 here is CASRPTRAGTGNWETQYF. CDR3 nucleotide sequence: TGTGCCAGCAGACCCACCCGTGCCGGGACAGGGAATTGGGAGACCCAGTACTTC.

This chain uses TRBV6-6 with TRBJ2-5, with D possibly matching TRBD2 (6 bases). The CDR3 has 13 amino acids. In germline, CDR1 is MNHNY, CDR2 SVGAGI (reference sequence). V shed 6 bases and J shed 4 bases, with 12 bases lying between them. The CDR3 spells CASSMGLLETQYF. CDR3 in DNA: TGTGCCAGCAGCATGGGACTCCTAGAGACCCAGTACTTC.

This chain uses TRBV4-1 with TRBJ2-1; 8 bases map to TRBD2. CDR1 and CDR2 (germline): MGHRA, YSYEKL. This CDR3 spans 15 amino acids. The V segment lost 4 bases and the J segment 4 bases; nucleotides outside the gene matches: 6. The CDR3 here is CASSPLTSGYNEQFF. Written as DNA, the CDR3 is TGCGCCAGCAGCCCTCTTACTAGCGGTTACAATGAGCAGTTCTTC.

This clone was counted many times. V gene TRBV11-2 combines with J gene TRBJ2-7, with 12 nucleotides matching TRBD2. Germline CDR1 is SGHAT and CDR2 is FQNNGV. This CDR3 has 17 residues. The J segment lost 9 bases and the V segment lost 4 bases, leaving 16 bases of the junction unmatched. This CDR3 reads CASSYGLAGTLLRGQYF. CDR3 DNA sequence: TGTGCCAGCAGCTACGGACTAGCGGGAACCCTCCTACGAGGGCAGTACTTC.

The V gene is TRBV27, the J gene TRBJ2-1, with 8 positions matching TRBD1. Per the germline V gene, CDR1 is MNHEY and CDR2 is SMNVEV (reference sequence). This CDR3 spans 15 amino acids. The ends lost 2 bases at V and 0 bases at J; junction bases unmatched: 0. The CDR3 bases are TGTGCCAGCAGTTTAGGGACAGGCTCCTACAATGAGCAGTTCTTC. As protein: CASSLGTGSYNEQFF.

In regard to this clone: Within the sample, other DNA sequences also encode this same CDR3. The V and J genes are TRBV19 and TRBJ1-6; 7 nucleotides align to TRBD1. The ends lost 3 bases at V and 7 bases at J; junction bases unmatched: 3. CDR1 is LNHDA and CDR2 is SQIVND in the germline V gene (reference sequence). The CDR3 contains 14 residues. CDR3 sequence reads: CASSIGTANSPLHF. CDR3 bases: TGTGCCAGTAGTATCGGGACAGCAAATTCACCCCTCCACTTT. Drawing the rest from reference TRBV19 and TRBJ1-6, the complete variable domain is DGGITQSPKYLFRKEGQNVTLSCEQNLNHDAMYWYRQDPGQGLRLIYYSQIVNDFQKGDIAEGYSVSREKKESFPLTVTSAQKNPTAFYLCASSIGTANSPLHFGNGTRLTVT.

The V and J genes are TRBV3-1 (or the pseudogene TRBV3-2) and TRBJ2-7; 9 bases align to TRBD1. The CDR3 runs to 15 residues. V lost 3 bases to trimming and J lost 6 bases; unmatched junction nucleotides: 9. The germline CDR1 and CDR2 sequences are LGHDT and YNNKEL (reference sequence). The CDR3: CASSHYRGRPGEQYF. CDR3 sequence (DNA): TGTGCCAGCAGCCATTACAGGGGGCGCCCGGGCGAGCAGTACTTC.

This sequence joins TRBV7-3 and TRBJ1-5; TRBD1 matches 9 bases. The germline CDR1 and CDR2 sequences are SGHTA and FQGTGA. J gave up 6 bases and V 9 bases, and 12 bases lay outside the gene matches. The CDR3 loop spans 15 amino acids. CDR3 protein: CARNRGTGQGQPQHF. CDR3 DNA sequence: TGTGCCAGGAACCGTGGGACAGGGCAGGGTCAGCCCCAGCATTTT.

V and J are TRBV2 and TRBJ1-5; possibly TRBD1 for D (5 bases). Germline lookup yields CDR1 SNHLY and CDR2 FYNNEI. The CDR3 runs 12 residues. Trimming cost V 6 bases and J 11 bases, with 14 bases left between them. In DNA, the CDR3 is TGTGCCAGCAGAATTTTCCGGGGGGCCCAGCATTTT. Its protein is CASRIFRGAQHF.

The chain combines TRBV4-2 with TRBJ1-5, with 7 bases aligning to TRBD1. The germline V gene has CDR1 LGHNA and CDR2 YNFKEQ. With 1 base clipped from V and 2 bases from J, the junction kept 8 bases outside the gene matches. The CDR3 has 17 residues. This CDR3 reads CASSQGNEGAGNQPQHF. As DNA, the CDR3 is TGTGCCAGCAGCCAAGGAAATGAGGGGGCCGGCAATCAGCCCCAGCATTTT.

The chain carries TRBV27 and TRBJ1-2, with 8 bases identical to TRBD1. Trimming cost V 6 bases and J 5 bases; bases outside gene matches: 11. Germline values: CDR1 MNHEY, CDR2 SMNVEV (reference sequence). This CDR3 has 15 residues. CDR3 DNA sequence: TGTGCCAGCAGACCAGGACAGGGCGTAGGATATGGCTACACCTTC. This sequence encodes CASRPGQGVGYGYTF.

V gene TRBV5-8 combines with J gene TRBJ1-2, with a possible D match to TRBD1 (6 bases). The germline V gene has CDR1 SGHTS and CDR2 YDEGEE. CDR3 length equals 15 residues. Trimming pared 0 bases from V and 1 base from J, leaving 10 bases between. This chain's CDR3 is CASSLVTGRNYGYTF. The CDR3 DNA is TGTGCCAGCAGCTTGGTAACAGGGCGTAACTATGGCTACACCTTC.

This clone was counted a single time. This CDR3 reads CASSNRRNNEQFF. CDR3 DNA: TGTGCCAGTAGTAACCGGAGAAACAATGAGCAGTTCTTC. J is TRBJ2-1 and V is TRBV19; D is undetermined. The CDR3 consists of 13 residues. V was cut by 4 bases and J by 5 bases, with 9 bases left in between. Germline CDR1 LNHDA, CDR2 SQIVND (reference sequence).

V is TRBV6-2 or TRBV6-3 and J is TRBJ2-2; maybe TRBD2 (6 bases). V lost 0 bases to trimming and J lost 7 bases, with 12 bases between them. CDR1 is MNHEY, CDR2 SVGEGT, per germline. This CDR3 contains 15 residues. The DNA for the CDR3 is TGTGCCAGCAGTTACTCGGGGGGAAGTATCGGGGAGCTGTTTTTT. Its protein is CASSYSGGSIGELFF.

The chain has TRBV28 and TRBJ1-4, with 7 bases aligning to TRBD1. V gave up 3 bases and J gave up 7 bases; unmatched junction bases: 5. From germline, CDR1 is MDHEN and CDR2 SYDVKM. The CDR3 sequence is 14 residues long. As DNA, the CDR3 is TGTGCCAGCAGTTTGGAACAGGGGTTTGAAAAACTGTTTTTT. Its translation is CASSLEQGFEKLFF.

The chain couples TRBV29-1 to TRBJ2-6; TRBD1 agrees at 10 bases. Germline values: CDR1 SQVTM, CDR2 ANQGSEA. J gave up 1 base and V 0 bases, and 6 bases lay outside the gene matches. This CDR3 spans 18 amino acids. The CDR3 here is CSVEDLRTGGSGANVLTF. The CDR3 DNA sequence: TGCAGCGTTGAAGATCTCAGGACAGGGGGATCTGGGGCCAACGTCCTGACTTTC. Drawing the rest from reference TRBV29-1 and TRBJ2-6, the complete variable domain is SAVISQKPSRDICQRGTSLTIQCQVDSQVTMMFWYRQQPGQSLTLIATANQGSEATYESGFVIDKFPISRPNLTFSTLTVSNMSPEDSSIYLCSVEDLRTGGSGANVLTFGAGSRLTVL.

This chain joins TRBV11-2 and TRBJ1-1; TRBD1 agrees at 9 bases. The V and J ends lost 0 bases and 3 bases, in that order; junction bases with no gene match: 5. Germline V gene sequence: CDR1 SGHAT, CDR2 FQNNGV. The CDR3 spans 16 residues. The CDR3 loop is CASSLDGGQGYTEAFF. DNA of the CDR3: TGTGCCAGCAGCTTAGATGGGGGACAGGGATACACTGAAGCTTTCTTT.

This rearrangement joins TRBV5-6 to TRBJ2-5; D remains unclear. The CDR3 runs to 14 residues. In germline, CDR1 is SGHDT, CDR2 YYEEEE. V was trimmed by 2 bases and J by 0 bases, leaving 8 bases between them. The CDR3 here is CASSFGGNQETQYF. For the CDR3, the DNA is TGTGCCAGCAGCTTCGGTGGTAACCAAGAGACCCAGTACTTC.

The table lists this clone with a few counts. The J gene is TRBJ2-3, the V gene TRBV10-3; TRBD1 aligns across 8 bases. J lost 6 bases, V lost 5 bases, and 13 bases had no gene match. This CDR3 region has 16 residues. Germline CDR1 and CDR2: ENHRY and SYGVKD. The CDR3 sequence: CAISLGQGSLEDTQYF. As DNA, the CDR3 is TGTGCCATCAGTCTTGGACAGGGAAGTTTAGAGGATACGCAGTATTTT.

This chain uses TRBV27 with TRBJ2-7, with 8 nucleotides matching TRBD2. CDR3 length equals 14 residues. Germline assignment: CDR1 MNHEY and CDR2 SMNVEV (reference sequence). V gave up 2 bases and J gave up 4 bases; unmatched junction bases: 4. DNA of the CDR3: TGTGCCAGCAGTTTAGTCGGGGGGGCTTACGAGCAGTACTTC. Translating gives CASSLVGGAYEQYF.

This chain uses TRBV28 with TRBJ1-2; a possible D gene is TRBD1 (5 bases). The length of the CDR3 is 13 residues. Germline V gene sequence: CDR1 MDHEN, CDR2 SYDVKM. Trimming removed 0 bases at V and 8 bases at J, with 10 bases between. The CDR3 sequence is CASSLWQEGGYTF. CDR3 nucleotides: TGTGCCAGCAGTTTATGGCAGGAGGGGGGCTACACCTTC.

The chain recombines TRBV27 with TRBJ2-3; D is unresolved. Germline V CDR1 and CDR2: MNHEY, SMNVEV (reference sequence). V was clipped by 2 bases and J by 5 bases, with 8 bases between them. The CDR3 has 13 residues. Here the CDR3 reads CASSLMRGDTQYF. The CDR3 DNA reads TGTGCCAGCAGTTTAATGAGAGGAGATACGCAGTATTTT.

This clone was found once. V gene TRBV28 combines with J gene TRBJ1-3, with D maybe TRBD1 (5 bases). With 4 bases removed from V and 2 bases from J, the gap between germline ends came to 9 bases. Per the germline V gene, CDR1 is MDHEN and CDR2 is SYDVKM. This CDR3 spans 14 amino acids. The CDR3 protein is CASSSGYTGNTIYF. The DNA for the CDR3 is TGTGCCAGCAGTTCAGGGTACACTGGAAACACCATATATTTT.